Listed below are T cell receptor beta chains from one sample, sequenced in a study of blood T cell repertoires in COVID-19. Method: immunoSEQ multiplex PCR; TCRdb's copy keeps in-frame clones and lacks some. Counted here are approximately 52,000 clones, about 90% occurring once; the ten biggest clones make up 2.5% to 3.5%. The sequencing input was peripheral blood. The source is a human donor in a cohort sampled during active COVID-19. CDR3s leave out the opening cysteine and the closing phenylalanine or tryptophan. Fields, in order: clone size, V gene, CDR3 protein. Part of the rows lack a size; the others show once, few, many or a class for expanded clones.

NA	TRBV6-6	ASSYPTRSSYNEQF
NA	TRBV25-1	ASSDQGRADTQY
NA	TRBV27	ASSLLAANTGELF
NA	TRBV27	ASRRQLSYEQY
NA	TRBV18	ASSPRASSNYGYT
NA	TRBV6-5	ASSYRMTSTIGEQF
NA	TRBV2	ASSEVAYEQY
NA	TRBV19	ASRKSSGGEDEQF
NA	TRBV6-1	ASSEGGDNSPLH
NA	TRBV7-8	ASSLAPGTVNSPLH
NA	TRBV2	ASSKDRGFNYGYT
NA	TRBV12-3/TRBV12-4	ASSQDSGGYT
NA	TRBV5-1	ASSLSGTSSYGYT
NA	TRBV7-9	ASSLAAAGWSTDTQY
NA	TRBV5-1	ASSIGLAGGQY
NA	TRBV28	ASSTQTGANVLT
NA	TRBV5-6	ASSLGTGANEQF
NA	TRBV6-5	ASCYRDSNYGYT
once	TRBV15	ATGSGTGELF
NA	TRBV6-1	ASSEARIAGWDEQF
NA	TRBV3-1/TRBV3-2	ASSRSGREDQPQH
NA	TRBV10-3	AISEEGGRLNEQF
NA	TRBV5-6	ASSLEWHNGYT
NA	TRBV3-1/TRBV3-2	ASSQASLAGVEQY
NA	TRBV20-1	SARIINEQF
NA	TRBV5-1	ASSFGLAGTSSYEQY
once	TRBV6-5	ASRDILAKNIQY
once	TRBV27	ASSSSGSSGEQY
NA	TRBV19	ASSIGLAGVDEQF
NA	TRBV18	ASHRGQDEKLF
NA	TRBV5-4	ASSLGTDNQPQH
NA	TRBV11-2	ASSPWTDLNTEAF
NA	TRBV27	ASSSNSGLPNQPQH
once	TRBV14	ASSPRGANTEAF
once	TRBV27	ASSLGTSSYNEQF
NA	TRBV5-1	ASSSTSGISNEQF
NA	TRBV7-3	ASSLTGSQETQY
NA	TRBV2	ASRRESNEQY
NA	TRBV6-5	ASSSRLAGRYEQY
NA	TRBV9	ASSVARRGGTGANVLT
NA	TRBV5-1	ASSLDPYSNQPQH
NA	TRBV27	ASSLLRRVNTGELF
NA	TRBV24-1	ATSDFTGGRNEQF
NA	TRBV27	ASSLSLAGSQGDRNQPQH
NA	TRBV19	ASSVGQGHFYGYT
NA	TRBV12-3/TRBV12-4	ASSPVDYGYT